This is a list of T cell receptor beta chains from one sample in a study of blood T cell repertoires in COVID-19. Clones were read by immunoSEQ multiplex PCR, and TCRdb kept only the in-frame ones, dropping some. The repertoire holds roughly 200,000 clones, with over 80% as singletons. Material: peripheral blood. Source of these receptors: a man aged 40-49 years with acute or convalescent COVID-19. The conserved cysteine and the conserved F or W are not part of the CDR3 here. Fields, in order: CDR3 protein, CDR3 length, D gene, V gene. A D gene is named only where the DNA matches it firmly.

ASSYYGTGYYEQY | 13 | TRBD1 | TRBV28
ASSDSGPFNEQF | 12 | . | TRBV2
ASSDIRSAYNEQF | 13 | . | TRBV6-1
ASSIPGIGTEAF | 12 | . | TRBV19
ASSLATGYATNEKLF | 15 | . | TRBV7-9
ASSLAMDGQEY | 11 | TRBD1 | TRBV6-5
ASSQGQGKGYT | 11 | TRBD1 | TRBV3-1/TRBV3-2
ASSLAPGQKI | 10 | TRBD1 | TRBV5-6
ASSPLAGGDNEQF | 13 | TRBD2 | TRBV6-4
ASSIPRRGSPYEQY | 14 | . | TRBV19
ASSRDSRYGYT | 11 | TRBD1 | TRBV6-5
ASSLGTGAQGYNEQF | 15 | TRBD1 | TRBV19
ASIVGGAGTGELF | 13 | . | TRBV6-5
ASSQGLAGTYEQY | 13 | TRBD2 | TRBV3-1/TRBV3-2
ASTEGRPYEQY | 11 | . | TRBV2
ASSPLQGNTEAF | 12 | . | TRBV5-1
ASSQGAKETQY | 11 | TRBD1 | TRBV19
ASTPPVGGSGAGELF | 15 | . | TRBV3-1/TRBV3-2
ASSEEQVGQNIQY | 13 | . | TRBV2
ATEQGRGYGYT | 11 | . | TRBV6-5
ASRAQGGSPLH | 11 | . | TRBV28
ASSQDWWTDSYEQY | 14 | . | TRBV4-1
ASSRGVQGVPEAF | 13 | TRBD1 | TRBV4-2
ASSLNGARAGAG | 12 | . | TRBV13
ASSLGQGAHEQY | 12 | TRBD1 | TRBV5-1
ASRHTGTSGSN | 11 | TRBD2 | TRBV6-6
ASSQDRAAGELF | 12 | TRBD1 | TRBV7-2
ASSEQGNNEAF | 11 | . | TRBV25-1
ASSFSMNTEAF | 11 | . | TRBV12-3/TRBV12-4